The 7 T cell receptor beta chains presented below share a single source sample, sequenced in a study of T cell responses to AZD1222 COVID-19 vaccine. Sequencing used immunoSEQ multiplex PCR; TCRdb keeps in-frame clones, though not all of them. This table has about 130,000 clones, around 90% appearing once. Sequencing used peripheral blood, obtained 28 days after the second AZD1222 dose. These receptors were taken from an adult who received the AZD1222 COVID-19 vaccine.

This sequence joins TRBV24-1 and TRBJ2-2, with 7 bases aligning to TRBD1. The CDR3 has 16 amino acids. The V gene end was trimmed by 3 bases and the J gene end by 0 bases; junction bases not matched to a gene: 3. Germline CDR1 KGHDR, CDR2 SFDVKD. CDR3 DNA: TGTGCCACCAGTGATGAGGGACAGACGAACACCGGGGAGCTGTTTTTT. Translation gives CATSDEGQTNTGELFF.

Written as DNA, the CDR3 is TGTGCCAGCAGCGTAGGGGGACAGGGGTCATCGGGCAATTCACCCCTCCACTTT. Its protein product is CASSVGGQGSSGNSPLHF. The V gene is TRBV9, the J gene TRBJ1-6, with TRBD1 matching over 10 bases. V dropped 0 bases and J dropped 7; count of bases not matched to a gene: 10. The germline gives CDR1 SGDLS, CDR2 YYNGEE. The CDR3 totals 18 residues.

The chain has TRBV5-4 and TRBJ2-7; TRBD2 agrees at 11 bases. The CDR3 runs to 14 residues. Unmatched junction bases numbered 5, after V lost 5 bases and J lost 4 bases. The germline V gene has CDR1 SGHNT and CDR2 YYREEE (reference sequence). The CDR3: CASRMGTSGYEQYF. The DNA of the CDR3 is TGTGCCAGCAGAATGGGGACTAGCGGATACGAGCAGTACTTC. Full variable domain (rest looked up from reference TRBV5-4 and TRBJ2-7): ETGVTQSPTHLIKTRGQQVTLRCSSQSGHNTVSWYQQALGQGPQFIFQYYREEENGRGNFPPRFSGLQFPNYSSELNVNALELDDSALYLCASRMGTSGYEQYFGPGTRLTVT.

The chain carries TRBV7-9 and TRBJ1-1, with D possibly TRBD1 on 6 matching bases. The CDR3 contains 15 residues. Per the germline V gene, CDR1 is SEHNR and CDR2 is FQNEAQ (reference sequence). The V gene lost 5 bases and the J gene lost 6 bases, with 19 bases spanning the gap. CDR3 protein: CASSPPDRSLSEAFF. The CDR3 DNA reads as TGTGCCAGCAGCCCCCCGGACAGATCCCTCTCTGAAGCTTTCTTT.

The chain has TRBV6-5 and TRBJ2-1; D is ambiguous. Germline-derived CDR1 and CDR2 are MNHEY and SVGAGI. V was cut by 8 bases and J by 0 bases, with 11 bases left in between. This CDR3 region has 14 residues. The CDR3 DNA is TGTGCCAGCGCCAGATCCGTCTCCTACAATGAGCAGTTCTTC. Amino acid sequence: CASARSVSYNEQFF.

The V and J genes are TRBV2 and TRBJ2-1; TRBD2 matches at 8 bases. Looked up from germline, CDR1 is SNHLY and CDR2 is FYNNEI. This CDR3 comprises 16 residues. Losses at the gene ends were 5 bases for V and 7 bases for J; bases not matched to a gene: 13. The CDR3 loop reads CASSRRGGLARNEQFF. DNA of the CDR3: TGTGCCAGCAGTCGGAGAGGTGGACTAGCAAGGAATGAGCAGTTCTTC.

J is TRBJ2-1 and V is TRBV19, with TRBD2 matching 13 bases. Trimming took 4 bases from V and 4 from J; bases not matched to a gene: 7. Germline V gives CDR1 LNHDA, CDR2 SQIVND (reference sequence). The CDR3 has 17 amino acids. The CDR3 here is CASSSRLAGGLYNEQFF. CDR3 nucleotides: TGTGCCAGTAGTAGCCGACTAGCGGGAGGTCTATACAATGAGCAGTTCTTC.